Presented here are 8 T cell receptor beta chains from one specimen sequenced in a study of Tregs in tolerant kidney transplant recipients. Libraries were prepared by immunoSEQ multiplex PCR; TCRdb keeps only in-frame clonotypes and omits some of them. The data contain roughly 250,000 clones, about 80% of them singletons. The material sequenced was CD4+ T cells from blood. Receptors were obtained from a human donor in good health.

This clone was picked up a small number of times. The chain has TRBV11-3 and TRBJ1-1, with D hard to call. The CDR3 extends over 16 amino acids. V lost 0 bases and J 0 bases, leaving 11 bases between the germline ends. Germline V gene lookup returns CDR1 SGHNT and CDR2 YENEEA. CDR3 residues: CASSLDRAGVNTEAFF. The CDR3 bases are TGTGCCAGCAGCTTAGATCGTGCAGGCGTGAACACTGAAGCTTTCTTT. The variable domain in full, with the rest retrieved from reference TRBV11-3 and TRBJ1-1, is EAGVVQSPRYKIIEKKQPVAFWCNPISGHNTLYWYLQNLGQGPELLIRYENEEAVDDSQLPKDRFSAERLKGVDSTLKIQPAELGDSAVYLCASSLDRAGVNTEAFFGQGTRLTVV.

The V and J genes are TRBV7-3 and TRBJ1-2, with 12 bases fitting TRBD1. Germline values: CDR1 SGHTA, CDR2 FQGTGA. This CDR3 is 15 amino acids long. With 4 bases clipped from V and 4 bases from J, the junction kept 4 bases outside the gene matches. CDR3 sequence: CASSSGTGGGYGYTF. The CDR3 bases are TGTGCCAGCAGCTCCGGGACAGGGGGCGGCTATGGCTACACCTTC.

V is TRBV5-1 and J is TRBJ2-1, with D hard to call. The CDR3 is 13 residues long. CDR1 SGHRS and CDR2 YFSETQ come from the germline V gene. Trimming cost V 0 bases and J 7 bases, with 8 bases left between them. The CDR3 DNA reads TGCGCCAGCAGCTTGGGAAACGGAAATGAGCAGTTCTTC. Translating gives CASSLGNGNEQFF.

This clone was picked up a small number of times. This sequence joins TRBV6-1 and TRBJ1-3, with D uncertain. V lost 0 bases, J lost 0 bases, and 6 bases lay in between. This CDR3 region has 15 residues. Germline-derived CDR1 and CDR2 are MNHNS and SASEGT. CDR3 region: CASSEAHSSGNTIYF. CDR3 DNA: TGTGCCAGCAGTGAAGCGCACAGCTCTGGAAACACCATATATTTT.

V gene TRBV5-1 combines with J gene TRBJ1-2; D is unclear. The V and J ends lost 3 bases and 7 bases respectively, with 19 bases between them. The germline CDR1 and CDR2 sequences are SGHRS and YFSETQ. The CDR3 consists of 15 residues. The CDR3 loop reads CASSWSEKTRTGYTF. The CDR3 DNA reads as TGCGCCAGCAGCTGGTCAGAAAAAACAAGGACTGGCTACACCTTC.

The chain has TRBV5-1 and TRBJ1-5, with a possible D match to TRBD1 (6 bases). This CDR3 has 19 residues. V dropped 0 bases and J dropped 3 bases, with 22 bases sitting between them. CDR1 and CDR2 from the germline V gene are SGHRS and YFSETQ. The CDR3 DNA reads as TGCGCCAGCAGCTTGGGGACGGCTGACAGGATTTCGAACAATCAGCCCCAGCATTTT. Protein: CASSLGTADRISNNQPQHF.

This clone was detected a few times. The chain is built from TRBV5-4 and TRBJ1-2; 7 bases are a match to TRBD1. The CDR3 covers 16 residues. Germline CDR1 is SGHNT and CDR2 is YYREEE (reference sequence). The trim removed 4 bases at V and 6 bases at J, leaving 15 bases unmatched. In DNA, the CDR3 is TGTGCCAGCAGCCCGGGACAGAGAGTCCTTGAGGATGGCTACACCTTC. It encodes CASSPGQRVLEDGYTF.

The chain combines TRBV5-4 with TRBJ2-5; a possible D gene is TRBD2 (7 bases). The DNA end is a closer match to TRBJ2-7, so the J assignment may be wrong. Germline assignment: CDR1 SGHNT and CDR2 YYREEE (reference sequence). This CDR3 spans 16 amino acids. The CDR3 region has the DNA TGTGCCAGCAGCCCGGCGGGGGCGATAGGCTCCTACGAGCAGTACTTC. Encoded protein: CASSPAGAIGSYEQYF.